These 18 T cell receptor beta chains came from one sample sequenced in a study of regulatory T cells in long-lasting Graves disease (dated by TCRdb to the early 2020s). Libraries were built with multiplex PCR. Instrument used: Illumina HiSeq 4000. TCR beta libraries were built with iRepertoire HTBI primers and Arm-PCR amplification of CDR3 regions. Using fastp at Q25 and MiXCR, TCRdb reprocessed the public reads and kept productive beta chains. Each entry merges the rows of one CDR3 protein and shows their most common DNA and genes. The sample table shows 300,000 to 350,000 distinct CDR3 sequences, and 15% to 20% are seen once. Clones ranked in the top ten supply about 29% of the sample. This specimen's time point label, interpreted: persistent/refractory GD, antithyroid drugs over 5 years with positive TRAb. For both TCR sequencing and RNA sequencing, RNA was extracted from PBMCs in TRIzol. Sequencing was performed on peripheral blood mononuclear cells (PBMCs), taken when the disease was refractory, from a patient treated with antithyroid drugs. Source of these receptors: a female donor with Graves disease.

V is TRBV6-1 and J is TRBJ1-1; D is uncertain. V lost 6 bases and J lost 8, with 19 bases in between. The CDR3 is made up of 14 amino acids. Germline CDR1 reads MNHNS; CDR2 reads SASEGT. In nucleotides, the CDR3 is TGTGCCAGCAGGAGAGACGTCGGGAGATGGGAAGCTTTCTTT. Its protein is CASRRDVGRWEAFF.

The sample holds one count of this clonotype. The chain joins TRBV7-9 to TRBJ1-2; TRBD1 matches at 7 bases. Germline V gene sequence: CDR1 SEHNR, CDR2 FQNEAQ (reference sequence). The CDR3 runs 15 residues. The ends lost 7 bases at V and 4 bases at J; junction bases unmatched: 12. This chain's CDR3 is CASTGGGAGGYGYTF. The CDR3 DNA reads TGTGCCAGCACCGGGGGAGGGGCAGGGGGCTATGGCTACACCTTC.

J is TRBJ1-3 and V is TRBV28; D gene uncertain. This CDR3 comprises 15 residues. V was trimmed by 3 bases and J by 0 bases, leaving 9 bases between them. Germline values: CDR1 MDHEN, CDR2 SYDVKM. The DNA of the CDR3 is TGTGCCAGCAGTTTGTTTTGGGACTCTGGAAACACCATATATTTT. Protein: CASSLFWDSGNTIYF.

This clonotype was recorded many times. CDR3 nucleotide sequence: TGTGCTAGTGGTTTGTTTGGCCAAGAGACCCAGTACTTC. This sequence encodes CASGLFGQETQYF. This rearrangement joins TRBV12-5 to TRBJ2-5; unclear D gene. CDR1 is LGHNT and CDR2 is FRNRAP in the germline V gene. Trimming stripped 2 bases from V and 1 base from J, with 5 bases between. The CDR3 is made up of 13 amino acids.

The count of this clonotype is one. The chain employs TRBV7-3 and TRBJ2-4; 9 nucleotides match TRBD2. Trimming took 4 bases from V and 6 from J; bases not matched to a gene: 10. The CDR3 extends over 16 amino acids. CDR1 is SGHTA, CDR2 FQGTGA, per germline. CDR3 sequence: CASSSLAGATGNIQYF. In DNA form, the CDR3 reads TGTGCCAGCAGCTCGTTAGCGGGAGCTACGGGAAACATTCAGTACTTC.

This clonotype came up a few times. The chain joins TRBV6-1 to TRBJ1-1, with a tentative D call TRBD1 (6 bases). The CDR3 loop spans 15 amino acids. Trimming shortened V by 0 bases and J by 4 bases, and 12 bases separated the two germline ends. CDR1 and CDR2 from the germline V gene are MNHNS and SASEGT. The CDR3 sequence: CASSEAAGASTEAFF. CDR3 in DNA: TGTGCCAGCAGTGAAGCCGCGGGGGCCTCCACTGAAGCTTTCTTT.

As to this clonotype: One end of the junction varies from germline; a read error may be responsible. The chain joins TRBV18 to TRBJ2-4, with D perhaps matching TRBD2 (6 bases). Germline CDR1 is KGHSH and CDR2 is LQKENI. CDR3 size: 12 residues. The DNA for the CDR3 is TGTGCCAGCTCACCGCTTATGGGGGGTCGGTTCTTC. The encoded protein is CASSPLMGGRFF.

This clonotype was recorded a few times. The chain has TRBV7-9 and TRBJ1-1; maybe TRBD1 (5 bases). The ends were cut back, 3 bases at V and 8 bases at J, with 25 bases in the middle. This CDR3 region has 17 residues. Germline V CDR1 and CDR2: SEHNR, FQNEAQ (reference sequence). CDR3 residues: CASSFGAGGPHPGEAFF. DNA for the CDR3: TGTGCCAGCAGCTTCGGTGCGGGGGGACCCCATCCCGGAGAAGCTTTCTTT.

This chain connects TRBV19 to TRBJ2-7, with TRBD2 matching over 14 bases. Germline lookup yields CDR1 LNHDA and CDR2 SQIVND (reference sequence). J gave up 6 bases and V 5 bases, and 6 bases lay outside the gene matches. CDR3 size: 15 residues. The CDR3 sequence is CASSPGTSGSSEQYF. The CDR3 DNA follows: TGTGCCAGTAGTCCCGGGACTAGCGGGAGTTCCGAGCAGTACTTC.

This clonotype was seen ten or more times. The rearrangement links TRBV11-3 to TRBJ1-4; the D is unclear. V was pared by 5 bases and J by 7 bases, with 14 bases between. Germline V gene lookup returns CDR1 SGHNT and CDR2 YENEEA. CDR3 size: 14 residues. CDR3: CASSPPGFSEKLFF. The CDR3 DNA follows: TGTGCCAGCAGCCCTCCCGGGTTTAGTGAAAAACTGTTTTTT.

This clonotype occurred many times. The V call is TRBV12-3 or TRBV12-4, the J call TRBJ1-5; a weak D match, TRBD1 (5 bases). The V and J ends lost 5 bases and 3 bases respectively, with 11 bases between them. CDR3 length: 14 residues. The CDR3 nucleotides are TGTGCCAGCAGTGGGGGACGGCTCAATCAGCCCCAGCATTTT. Amino acids: CASSGGRLNQPQHF.

This clonotype showed up many times. J is TRBJ1-4 and V is TRBV30; D ambiguous. CDR1 is GTSNPN and CDR2 is SVGIG in the germline V gene (reference sequence). This CDR3 region has 13 residues. V lost 5 bases and J 10 bases, leaving 17 bases between the germline ends. CDR3 protein: CAWSGQVSGKLFF. CDR3 in DNA: TGTGCCTGGTCCGGGCAGGTTAGCGGAAAACTGTTTTTT.

This clonotype was counted ten times or more. The chain links TRBV20-1 to TRBJ2-7; unclear D gene. From germline, CDR1 is DFQATT and CDR2 SNEGSKA (reference sequence). The CDR3 is 13 residues long. V was trimmed by 6 bases and J by 4 bases, leaving 16 bases between them. CDR3 in amino acids: CSAPGATQYEQYF. CDR3 DNA sequence: TGCAGTGCGCCAGGCGCCACCCAATACGAGCAGTACTTC.

The chain joins TRBV18 to TRBJ2-7; D is unresolved. The CDR3 sequence is 15 residues long. Germline V gene lookup returns CDR1 KGHSH and CDR2 LQKENI. Trimming removed 4 bases at V and 6 bases at J, with 19 bases between. The CDR3 spells CASSHQAASSGEQYF. The CDR3, as DNA: TGTGCCAGCTCACATCAGGCAGCATCAAGTGGCGAGCAGTACTTC.

This clonotype was observed a few times. The chain is built from TRBV7-9 and TRBJ2-7; D is uncertain. Germline values: CDR1 SEHNR, CDR2 FQNEAQ (reference sequence). The CDR3 covers 12 residues. Between the trimmed V and J ends, which lost 4 bases and 2 bases, there was a span of 6 bases. DNA for the CDR3: TGTGCCAGCAGCTCACTTACCTACGAGCAGTACTTC. This sequence encodes CASSSLTYEQYF.

The chain is built from TRBV27 and TRBJ2-5, with unresolved D. V dropped 5 bases and J dropped 1 base, with 11 bases sitting between them. The CDR3 spans 14 residues. The germline V gene encodes CDR1 MNHEY and CDR2 SMNVEV (reference sequence). CDR3 amino acids: CASSDQIAQETQYF. The DNA of the CDR3 is TGTGCCAGCAGTGATCAGATTGCCCAAGAGACCCAGTACTTC.

The genes are TRBV6-2 or TRBV6-3 and TRBJ2-1, with TRBD2 matching over 11 bases. J gave up 5 bases and V 8 bases, and 8 bases lay outside the gene matches. Germline lookup yields CDR1 MNHEY and CDR2 SVGEGT. The CDR3 extends over 15 amino acids. CDR3: CASRAGTSGHNEQFF. The DNA for the CDR3 is TGTGCCAGCCGCGCCGGGACTAGCGGACACAATGAGCAGTTCTTC.

This sequence joins TRBV5-1 and TRBJ2-5; TRBD2 agrees at 16 bases. The germline V gene encodes CDR1 SGHRS and CDR2 YFSETQ. V dropped 5 bases and J dropped 5; count of bases not matched to a gene: 3. CDR3 length: 15 amino acids. The CDR3 sequence is CASRGTSGRAETQYF. CDR3 bases: TGCGCCAGCAGAGGGACTAGCGGGAGGGCGGAGACCCAGTACTTC.